This entry lists 18 T cell receptor beta chains sequenced from one sample in a study of response to subunit inactivated influenza vaccine. TCRdb re-derived calls from the RT-PCR reads in MiXCR, one entry per CDR3 protein. Altogether 550,000 to 600,000 distinct CDR3 sequences are present, about 10% being singletons, with the ten largest covering approximately 10%. Specimen: PBMCs from blood, collected on the day of vaccination. These receptors came from a man aged 50-60 years who received an inactivated influenza vaccine.

To note about this clonotype: A much larger clone lies one base from this, so it may be a read error. The chain uses TRBV11-1 and TRBJ2-1; 8 bases are shared with TRBD1. CDR3 size: 15 residues. Germline V gives CDR1 SGHAT, CDR2 FQDESV (reference sequence). The CDR3 nucleotides read TGTGCCAGCAGCTTTGGGACAGGACACTACAATAAGCAGTTCTTC. Translated: CASSFGTGHYNKQFF.

Here the CDR3 DNA reads TGTGCCTGGAGTGTCGGGACAGCTTTATTCTCTGGAAACACCATATATTTT. Translated, it gives CAWSVGTALFSGNTIYF. J is TRBJ1-3 and V is TRBV30; 7 nucleotides line up with TRBD1. CDR1 GTSNPN and CDR2 SVGIG come from the germline V gene (reference sequence). CDR3 length equals 17 residues. Trimming at V came to 0 bases and at J to 0 bases, leaving 8 bases not matched to a gene. Using reference TRBV30 and TRBJ1-3 for the parts outside the CDR3, the full variable domain is SQTIHQWPATLVQPVGSPLSLECTVEGTSNPNLYWYRQAAGRGLQLLFYSVGIGQISSEVPQNLSASRPQDRQFILSSKKLLLSDSGFYLCAWSVGTALFSGNTIYFGEGSWLTVV.

This clonotype was counted between two and nine times. Here the CDR3 DNA reads TGTGCCAGCAGTGAAGGCAGGGGAAGAGAAAAACTGTTTTTT. Encoded protein: CASSEGRGREKLFF. The chain recombines TRBV6-1 with TRBJ1-4, with TRBD1 as a possible D gene (6 bases). Germline CDR1 MNHNS, CDR2 SASEGT. CDR3 size: 14 residues. Trimming removed 1 base at V and 8 bases at J, with 11 bases between.

This clonotype was counted between two and nine times. The chain has TRBV3-1 and TRBJ1-3, with D maybe TRBD1 (5 bases). There are 15 residues in the CDR3. The germline gives CDR1 LGHDT, CDR2 YNNKEL (reference sequence). Between the trimmed V and J ends, which lost 4 bases and 1 base, there was a span of 11 bases. CDR3 DNA sequence: TGTGCCAGCAGCCCCTCCCAGGGTTCTGGAAACACCATATATTTT. Protein product: CASSPSQGSGNTIYF.

This clonotype was observed a handful of times. The rearrangement links TRBV12-3 or TRBV12-4 to TRBJ2-7; D is tentatively TRBD1 or TRBD2 (5 bases each). There are 14 residues in the CDR3. The V gene lost 5 bases and the J gene lost 0 bases, with 11 bases spanning the gap. CDR3 sequence reads: CASSPRGISYEQYF. DNA for the CDR3: TGTGCCAGCAGTCCACGGGGCATCTCCTACGAGCAGTACTTC.

This clonotype was picked up many times. The CDR3 DNA reads TGTGCCAGCAGCAAGGGGGGACAGTCTTACTCCTACGAGCAGTACTTC. Translation gives CASSKGGQSYSYEQYF. The V gene is TRBV7-9, the J gene TRBJ2-7; D is perhaps TRBD1 (7 bases). CDR3 length equals 16 residues. Trimming took 5 bases from V and 0 from J, leaving 17 bases between them. CDR1 and CDR2 (germline): SEHNR, FQNEAQ (reference sequence).

This rearrangement joins TRBV3-1 to TRBJ2-4; D might be TRBD1 (6 bases). Germline assignment: CDR1 LGHDT and CDR2 YNNKEL (reference sequence). This CDR3 contains 14 residues. V was trimmed by 3 bases and J by 5 bases, leaving 11 bases between them. CDR3 loop: CASSHWGRENIQYF. CDR3 in DNA: TGTGCCAGCAGCCATTGGGGGCGTGAAAACATTCAGTACTTC.

This clonotype was picked up a small number of times. The chain couples TRBV10-2 to TRBJ2-7, with D hard to call. Trimming left V 0 bases short and J 2 bases short, with 14 bases between. Germline loops: CDR1 WSHSY, CDR2 SAAADI. This CDR3 region has 16 residues. DNA for the CDR3: TGCGCCAGCAGTGAGTCAATCACTTTCGAACCCTACGAGCAGTACTTC. Amino acid sequence: CASSESITFEPYEQYF.

This clonotype has just a few counts. This chain uses TRBV6-2 or TRBV6-3 with TRBJ1-5; 8 bases agree with TRBD1. Unmatched junction bases numbered 13, after V lost 2 bases and J lost 7 bases. Germline assignment: CDR1 MNHEY and CDR2 SVGEGT. The CDR3 extends over 17 amino acids. CDR3 residues: CASSYPKGQGIGQPQHF. In nucleotides, the CDR3 is TGTGCCAGCAGTTACCCCAAAGGACAGGGTATTGGACAGCCCCAGCATTTT.

The chain is built from TRBV28 and TRBJ2-7, with 11 bases that match TRBD1. The CDR3 consists of 15 residues. Germline V CDR1 and CDR2: MDHEN, SYDVKM. The V segment lost 6 bases and the J segment 4 bases; nucleotides outside the gene matches: 8. Here the CDR3 reads CASRRTGTGGYEQYF. The CDR3 DNA sequence: TGTGCCAGCAGGCGTACCGGGACAGGGGGTTACGAGCAGTACTTC.

This clonotype was counted many times. The gene calls are TRBV6-1 and TRBJ1-1; D may be TRBD1 (5 bases). This CDR3 is built from 15 residues. V was shortened by 5 bases and J by 0 bases, with 13 bases between the two germline ends. Germline V CDR1 and CDR2: MNHNS, SASEGT. CDR3 protein: CASSPTVTMNTEAFF. Written as DNA, the CDR3 is TGTGCCAGCAGTCCGACAGTGACCATGAACACTGAAGCTTTCTTT.

In regard to this clonotype: A much larger clone is a single base away; this may be a read error. This chain links TRBV12-3 or TRBV12-4 with TRBJ2-7; TRBD2 agrees at 12 bases. The CDR3 runs 17 residues. V shed 3 bases, J shed 0 bases, and the junction held 6 bases outside the gene matches. CDR3 sequence (DNA): TGTGCCAGCAGTTTCTCCGGGACTAGCGGGCCCTCCTACGAGCAGTACTTC. Its translation is CASSFSGTSGPSYEQYF.

This clonotype was recorded a few times. The genes are TRBV29-1 and TRBJ2-2, with D perhaps matching TRBD2 (6 bases). The V end was cut by 4 bases, the J end by 1 base, with 13 bases between. The CDR3 spans 15 residues. In germline, CDR1 is SQVTM, CDR2 ANQGSEA. This CDR3 is CSVGWRDGNTGELFF. CDR3 coding DNA: TGCAGCGTTGGTTGGCGGGACGGGAACACCGGGGAGCTGTTTTTT.

This chain connects TRBV7-9 to TRBJ2-5; the D call may be TRBD1 or TRBD2 (6 bases each). Germline CDR1 reads SEHNR; CDR2 reads FQNEAQ (reference sequence). This CDR3 comprises 17 residues. V was shortened by 1 base and J by 2 bases, with 17 bases between the two germline ends. DNA of the CDR3: TGTGCCAGCAGCTTAGTAGGCAGGGGAGGCTTTCAAGAGACCCAGTACTTC. This encodes CASSLVGRGGFQETQYF. Variable domain in full (rest from reference TRBV7-9 and TRBJ2-5): DTGVSQNPRHKITKRGQNVTFRCDPISEHNRLYWYRQTLGQGPEFLTYFQNEAQLEKSRLLSDRFSAERPKGSFSTLEIQRTEQGDSAMYLCASSLVGRGGFQETQYFGPGTRLLVL.

The chain employs TRBV4-2 and TRBJ2-7; D may correspond to TRBD1 or TRBD2 (5 bases each). The V gene lost 0 bases and the J gene lost 4 bases, with 13 bases spanning the gap. Germline-derived CDR1 and CDR2 are LGHNA and YNFKEQ. This CDR3 has 15 residues. The CDR3 is CASSQEPGTPYEQYF. CDR3 bases: TGTGCCAGCAGCCAAGAACCCGGGACGCCTTACGAGCAGTACTTC.

This clonotype was seen many times. This chain joins TRBV18 and TRBJ2-2; D possibly corresponds to TRBD1 (6 bases). The CDR3 is 17 residues long. V dropped 0 bases and J dropped 1 base, with 12 bases sitting between them. Germline assignment: CDR1 KGHSH and CDR2 LQKENI. The DNA of the CDR3 is TGTGCCAGCTCACCACCGAGGAGGACAGAGAACACCGGGGAGCTGTTTTTT. This gives the protein CASSPPRRTENTGELFF.

This chain links TRBV28 with TRBJ2-7; D may be TRBD1 (5 bases). Germline V gives CDR1 MDHEN, CDR2 SYDVKM. V lost 5 bases and J 0 bases, leaving 14 bases between the germline ends. The CDR3 has 15 residues. This CDR3 reads CASSPGFGSSYEQYF. The CDR3 coding sequence is TGTGCCAGCAGTCCAGGGTTTGGGTCCTCCTACGAGCAGTACTTC.

The chain carries TRBV7-9 and TRBJ2-7; 10 bases map to TRBD1. The CDR3 consists of 17 residues. Trimming took 6 bases from V and 0 from J; bases not matched to a gene: 11. Germline V gives CDR1 SEHNR, CDR2 FQNEAQ (reference sequence). The CDR3 loop is CASSKGQGSSLSYEQYF. In DNA form, the CDR3 reads TGTGCCAGCAGTAAGGGACAGGGGAGCTCACTCTCCTACGAGCAGTACTTC.